This entry concerns a single TCR beta chain. Its antigen target is currently unknown. Base quality data are lacking; no much larger clone is found one base away. This entry comes from a study of blood T cell repertoires in COVID-19 (dated by TCRdb to between 2020 and 2021). Background on the whole study: Samples covering the acute and convalescent phases of COVID-19 were provided by collaborators in the United States, Italy and Spain. The material from the prospective study consisted of cDNA or gDNA derived from T cells, B-cell-depleted T cells, or PBMCs. Subjects who had been exposed to COVID-19, were actively infected with it, or had recovered from it provided the deeply sampled blood TCRbeta repertoires that made up the dataset. The repertoires were released in a freely available public database intended as a resource for research on the immune response to SARS-CoV-2. The samples were drawn from the first 160 participants of the ongoing ImmuneRACE study and from over 950 subjects provided by 6 global collaborators. A de-identified subject ID, COVID-19 status, age in years and sex were almost always included in the sample metadata. Where available, HLA class I and class II types were taken from metadata supplied by the sample provider and were not determined by assay-based typing. What the research found in general, with its limitations: The amount of clinical and demographic metadata varied by source and participant and was provided uncurated.

Its CDR3 holds 17 amino acids, cysteine through phenylalanine. Solely the CDR3 DNA is kept, with 51 bases framed from the first base. Collaborating institutions collected whole blood in K2EDTA tubes following their own protocols. For TCRbeta analysis, collaborators shipped samples in one of three forms: frozen whole blood, isolated PBMCs, or DNA extracted from either of those sample types. The immunoSEQ Assay, a bias-controlled multiplex PCR, was used to amplify TCRbeta CDR3 regions from genomic DNA. Processing in the source paper ran as follows. Within the assay, amplification of reference gene primers was used to estimate how many nucleated cells each sample contained. Sequence reads were collapsed and filtered to measure the absolute abundance of every unique TCRbeta CDR3 rearrangement. Productive Simpson clonality was computed per sample as the square root of Simpson's diversity index over productive rearrangements. Imported from immuneACCESS, the table was reduced by TCRdb to in-frame sequences with V and J called. These copies leave out some clones; in studies compared against another copy, an unresolved V gene accounts for under half, and the cause of the remainder is not known. D and trimming were read from the DNA, whereas the V and J calls and clone size are those reported in that table. Here the sample has 150,000 to 200,000 clones; 84% occur a single time. Approximately 2.6% of the sample belongs to the ten largest clones.

This clonotype was obtained from a human donor with acute or convalescent COVID-19. The donor label of this sample is uncertain. The sequence is built from TRBV1 and TRBJ2-7; the table gives TRBD2 as D, unverified against the DNA. TRBV1 is recorded as a pseudogene. Input material: peripheral blood. The CDR3 amino acid sequence is: CTSSQDLTSGVTYEQYF. The base sequence is TGCACCAGCAGCCAGGATTTGACTAGCGGGGTTACCTACGAGCAGTACTTC.